This T cell receptor beta chain was sequenced during a study of blood T cell repertoires in COVID-19. Study at large: Sites in the United States, Italy and Spain provided acute and convalescent COVID-19 samples. Sample material is recorded as cDNA or gDNA derived from T cells, B-cell-depleted T cells, or PBMCs.

Authors' analysis steps: By means of reference gene primer amplification, nucleated cell counts were estimated. Measured with immunoSEQ multiplex PCR; TCRdb has only the in-frame clones, and not every one. The DNA was the basis for D and trimming; V, J and clone size are from that table. The repertoire holds approximately 72,000 clones, around 90% seen once, with about 27% in the top ten. CDR1 SGHRS and CDR2 YFSETQ come from the germline V gene. Trimming at V came to 0 bases and at J to 7 bases, leaving 9 bases not matched to a gene. The CDR3 is made up of 17 amino acids. The chain recombines TRBV5-1 with TRBJ1-4; 10 nucleotides match TRBD1. The material sequenced was peripheral blood. This receptor was identified in a man aged 50 or older with acute or convalescent COVID-19. The CDR3 coding sequence is TGCGCCAGCAGCTTGGTTCCTGGGACAGGGGTTGGTGAAAAACTGTTTTTT. Encoded protein: CASSLVPGTGVGEKLFF.